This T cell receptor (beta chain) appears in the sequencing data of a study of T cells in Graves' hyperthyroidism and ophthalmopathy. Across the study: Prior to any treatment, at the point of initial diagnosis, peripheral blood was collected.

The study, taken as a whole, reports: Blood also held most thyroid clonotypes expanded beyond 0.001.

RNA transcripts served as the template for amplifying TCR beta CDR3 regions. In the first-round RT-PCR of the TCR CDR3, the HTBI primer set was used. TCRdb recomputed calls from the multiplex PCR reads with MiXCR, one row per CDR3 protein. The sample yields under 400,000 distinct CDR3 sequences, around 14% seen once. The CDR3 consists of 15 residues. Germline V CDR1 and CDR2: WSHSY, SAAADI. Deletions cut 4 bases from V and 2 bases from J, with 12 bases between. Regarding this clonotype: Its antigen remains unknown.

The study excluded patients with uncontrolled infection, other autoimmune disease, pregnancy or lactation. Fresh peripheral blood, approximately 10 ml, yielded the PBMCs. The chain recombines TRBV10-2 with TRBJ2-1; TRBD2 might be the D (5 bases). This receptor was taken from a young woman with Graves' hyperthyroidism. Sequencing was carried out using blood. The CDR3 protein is CASSASSGAYNEQFF. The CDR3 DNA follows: TGCGCCAGCAGTGCAAGTTCCGGGGCCTACAATGAGCAGTTCTTC.